These 6 T cell receptor beta chains originate from one sample sequenced in a study of T cell changes during pregnancy in multiple sclerosis. Here immunoSEQ multiplex PCR was the method, and the copy in TCRdb shows in-frame clones only, minus some. The sample includes over 35,000 clones, roughly nine tenths of them seen just once. The source was peripheral blood, collected before pregnancy. Receptor source: a female donor with multiple sclerosis, enrolled in a pregnancy study.

The rearrangement uses TRBV4-2 and TRBJ1-1; D may be TRBD1 (5 bases). This CDR3 has 15 amino acids. Germline V gene sequence: CDR1 LGHNA, CDR2 YNFKEQ. V dropped 1 base and J dropped 1 base, with 10 bases sitting between them. This chain's CDR3 is CASSQGTRTNTEAFF. CDR3 DNA sequence: TGTGCCAGCAGCCAAGGGACACGGACGAACACTGAAGCTTTCTTT.

The V call is TRBV7-9, the J call TRBJ1-2; D uncertain. Trimming took 4 bases from V and 2 from J, leaving 11 bases between them. This CDR3 has 14 amino acids. Germline V gives CDR1 SEHNR, CDR2 FQNEAQ (reference sequence). Here the CDR3 DNA reads TGTGCCAGCAGCTACCGCAACAGAAACTATGGCTACACCTTC. This translates into CASSYRNRNYGYTF.

A single count supports this clone. This rearrangement joins TRBV7-6 to TRBJ2-1; D might be TRBD2 (5 bases). Between the trimmed V and J ends, which lost 4 bases and 2 bases, there was a span of 12 bases. Germline CDR1 and CDR2: SGHVS and FNYEAQ. The CDR3 totals 15 residues. CDR3 coding DNA: TGTGCCAGCAGCTCCGACTACCTACCCTACAATGAGCAGTTCTTC. This sequence encodes CASSSDYLPYNEQFF.

The gene calls are TRBV29-1 and TRBJ2-5, with TRBD1 identical over 8 bases. There are 13 residues in the CDR3. CDR1 and CDR2 (germline): SQVTM, ANQGSEA. V dropped 7 bases and J dropped 5; count of bases not matched to a gene: 9. The CDR3 loop reads CSASGQGRETQYF. In nucleotides, the CDR3 is TGCAGCGCCAGCGGACAGGGCAGGGAGACCCAGTACTTC.

The rearrangement uses TRBV6-4 and TRBJ2-1; TRBD2 agrees at 9 bases. The CDR3 runs to 14 residues. Looked up from germline, CDR1 is MRHNA and CDR2 is SNTAGT. Trimming took 9 bases from V and 5 from J; bases not matched to a gene: 8. CDR3 DNA sequence: TGTGCCAGTAGGCGGGAGGGCGGTGACAATGAGCAGTTCTTC. The encoded protein is CASRREGGDNEQFF.

This chain joins TRBV6-5 and TRBJ2-3; a possible D gene is TRBD2 (6 bases). V shed 7 bases and J shed 1 base, with 15 bases lying between them. The CDR3 is 15 residues long. In germline, CDR1 is MNHEY, CDR2 SVGAGI. This CDR3 is CASTHVAERTDTQYF. In DNA, the CDR3 is TGTGCCAGCACCCATGTAGCGGAGCGCACAGATACGCAGTATTTT.